Below are 15 T cell receptor beta chains sequenced from a single sample in a study of cytomegalovirus exposure and HLA in healthy donors. PCR employed 60 Vbeta and 13 Jbeta primers. Generated by immunoSEQ multiplex PCR, the TCRdb table keeps only in-frame clones and is missing some. In the table there are fewer than 80,000 clones, around 75% of which are singletons. Sequenced input: PBMCs. These receptors came from a woman aged 40 to 50 in good health and CMV-seropositive.

This clone has only one observation. The genes are TRBV15 and TRBJ1-5, with D maybe TRBD1 (5 bases). Trimming removed 2 bases from V and 6 bases from J, with 14 bases in between. The CDR3 is 15 amino acids. From germline, CDR1 is LNHNV and CDR2 YYDKDF (reference sequence). The CDR3 bases are TGTGCCACCAGCAGAACGGGCAGGGAGGGTCAGCCCCAGCATTTT. Translating it yields CATSRTGREGQPQHF.

This rearrangement joins TRBV28 to TRBJ2-2, with a weak D call TRBD2 (5 bases). The ends were cut back, 3 bases at V and 1 base at J, with 15 bases in the middle. CDR1 and CDR2 from the germline V gene are MDHEN and SYDVKM. This CDR3 region has 17 residues. CDR3 amino acids: CASSLGPQAGNTGELFF. CDR3 in DNA: TGTGCCAGCAGTTTGGGTCCGCAGGCGGGGAACACCGGGGAGCTGTTTTTT. The full variable domain, its missing parts supplied by reference TRBV28 and TRBJ2-2, is DVKVTQSSRYLVKRTGEKVFLECVQDMDHENMFWYRQDPGLGLRLIYFSYDVKMKEKGDIPEGYSVSREKKERFSLILESASTNQTSMYLCASSLGPQAGNTGELFFGEGSRLTVL.

This rearrangement joins TRBV5-1 to TRBJ2-1, with 12 nucleotides matching TRBD2. The length of the CDR3 is 15 residues. CDR1 is SGHRS and CDR2 is YFSETQ in the germline V gene. The junction had 8 bases not matched to a gene; V was cut back by 3 bases and J by 10 bases. CDR3 DNA: TGCGCCAGCAGCTCTCCTAGCGGGGGGGCAAGAGAGCAGTTCTTC. Translated: CASSSPSGGAREQFF. Based on the CDR3 plus reference TRBV5-1 and TRBJ2-1, the full variable domain is KAGVTQTPRYLIKTRGQQVTLSCSPISGHRSVSWYQQTPGQGLQFLFEYFSETQRNKGNFPGRFSGRQFSNSRSEMNVSTLELGDSALYLCASSSPSGGAREQFFGPGTRLTVL.

This rearrangement joins TRBV10-1 to TRBJ1-1; TRBD1 might be the D (6 bases). CDR1 is WNHNN, CDR2 SYGVQD, per germline (reference sequence). V was cut by 6 bases and J by 11 bases, with 19 bases left in between. The CDR3 loop spans 13 amino acids. Here the CDR3 reads CASRRDPTGTAFF. CDR3 nucleotides: TGCGCCAGCAGGAGGGACCCTACAGGGACGGCTTTCTTT.

V usage is TRBV11-2 and J usage is TRBJ2-1; possibly TRBD1 for D (5 bases). This CDR3 region has 18 residues. Germline CDR1 reads SGHAT; CDR2 reads FQNNGV. Between the trimmed V and J ends, which lost 1 base and 5 bases, there was a span of 21 bases. CDR3 protein: CASSLGALMQGPNNEQFF. Here the CDR3 DNA reads TGTGCCAGCAGCTTAGGGGCGTTAATGCAGGGCCCAAACAATGAGCAGTTCTTC.

This clone occurred a few times. The chain combines TRBV30 with TRBJ2-3, with TRBD1 as a possible D gene (6 bases). The V and J ends lost 7 bases and 2 bases respectively, with 19 bases between them. Germline CDR1 is GTSNPN and CDR2 is SVGIG (reference sequence). This CDR3 spans 15 amino acids. Written as DNA, the CDR3 is TGTGCCTCAGGCGGCCGGGACACCTACACAGATACGCAGTATTTT. Translating gives CASGGRDTYTDTQYF.

The chain has TRBV11-2 and TRBJ2-3, with D tentatively TRBD1 (5 bases). Germline CDR1 SGHAT, CDR2 FQNNGV. The CDR3 length is 17 residues. Trimming stripped 4 bases from V and 0 bases from J, with 17 bases between. The chain's CDR3 is CASSSPRDRPSTDTQYF. For the CDR3, the DNA is TGTGCCAGCAGCTCCCCCCGAGACAGACCTAGCACAGATACGCAGTATTTT.

The chain carries TRBV6-6 and TRBJ2-1, with 7 bases fitting TRBD1. V dropped 6 bases and J dropped 9; count of bases not matched to a gene: 8. Germline CDR1 MNHNY, CDR2 SVGAGI (reference sequence). The CDR3 runs 13 residues. CDR3 region: CASRPGAGGEQFF. CDR3 in DNA: TGTGCCAGCAGACCCGGGGCAGGGGGTGAGCAGTTCTTC.

This chain joins TRBV30 and TRBJ1-3; tentatively, D is TRBD1 (6 bases). Trimming left V 8 bases short and J 4 bases short, with 15 bases between. Germline V gene data show CDR1 as GTSNPN and CDR2 as SVGIG (reference sequence). The CDR3 is 13 residues long. The CDR3 DNA reads TGTGCCAGTGACAGGTCCCAAGGAAACACCATATATTTT. It codes for CASDRSQGNTIYF.

This clone came up once. The chain links TRBV10-3 to TRBJ1-6; D is uncertain. There are 13 residues in the CDR3. The germline V gene has CDR1 ENHRY and CDR2 SYGVKD. V dropped 7 bases and J dropped 8 bases, with 12 bases sitting between them. The CDR3 DNA sequence: TGTGCCATCAAGCCGGTCGAGGATTCACCCCTCCACTTT. Encoded protein: CAIKPVEDSPLHF.

The chain recombines TRBV6-6 with TRBJ1-4, with 8 bases fitting TRBD1. The germline V gene encodes CDR1 MNHNY and CDR2 SVGAGI (reference sequence). This CDR3 spans 16 amino acids. The V gene end was trimmed by 2 bases and the J gene end by 0 bases; junction bases not matched to a gene: 2. CDR3 nucleotides: TGTGCCAGCAGTTACGGGACAGGCTCAACTAATGAAAAACTGTTTTTT. Amino acid sequence: CASSYGTGSTNEKLFF.

This clone was counted between two and nine times. The rearrangement uses TRBV2 and TRBJ1-5; possibly TRBD1 for D (6 bases). The CDR3 contains 15 residues. CDR1 and CDR2 (germline): SNHLY, FYNNEI. Trimming took off 2 bases at V and 1 base at J, with 9 bases between the two ends. The CDR3: CASSELQGSNQPQHF. The DNA for the CDR3 is TGTGCCAGCAGTGAACTACAGGGAAGCAATCAGCCCCAGCATTTT.

This clone has just a few counts. V is TRBV18 and J is TRBJ2-7; 9 bases line up with TRBD1. CDR1 is KGHSH, CDR2 LQKENI, per germline. This CDR3 comprises 16 residues. J was trimmed by 2 bases and V by 0 bases; bases with no gene match: 5. DNA for the CDR3: TGTGCCAGCTCACCACCCGGGACAGGGTACCCCTACGAGCAGTACTTC. Translated, it gives CASSPPGTGYPYEQYF.

This clone was seen more than once but under ten times. Written as DNA, the CDR3 is TGTGCCAGCAGTTACTCGGGACAGGGGAACTACAATGAGCAGTTCTTC. Amino acid sequence: CASSYSGQGNYNEQFF. J is TRBJ2-1 and V is TRBV6-5, with TRBD1 matching over 10 bases. The CDR3 contains 16 residues. V lost 0 bases and J lost 3; bases outside the gene matches: 2. CDR1 is MNHEY and CDR2 is SVGAGI in the germline V gene.

V and J are TRBV4-3 and TRBJ2-7, with 9 bases fitting TRBD1. Germline V lookup: CDR1 LGHNA, CDR2 YSLEER. V lost 5 bases and J lost 4; bases outside the gene matches: 9. CDR3 length: 15 amino acids. This chain's CDR3 is CASSSGQGGGYEQYF. CDR3 in DNA: TGCGCCAGCAGCTCGGGACAGGGCGGTGGGTACGAGCAGTACTTC.